This entry features one T cell receptor beta chain sequence. The antigen remains undetermined. The read ends 3 residues before the CDR3 terminus; that terminus is restored from the germline J gene. The sample is drawn from a study of T cells in women clearing cervical HPV infection. Study information: Case blood drawn at lesion detection; control blood after infection cleared. Whole-study results and caveats: CIN3+ cases had significantly higher TCR repertoire richness than controls, but evenness did not differ.

The CDR3 is 16 residues long. V lost 5 bases, J lost 0 bases, and 7 bases stayed unmatched. Germline loops: CDR1 MNHEY, CDR2 SVGEGT. The table came from immunoSEQ multiplex PCR; TCRdb's copy has only in-frame clones and leaves some out. The listing records around 35,000 clones. The source material was blood buffy coat. V gene TRBV6-2 or TRBV6-3 combines with J gene TRBJ2-7; TRBD1 matches 10 bases. The clonotype comes from a woman aged 18 to 75 with a cervical HPV16 infection that either progressed to CIN3+ or cleared (not recorded which). CDR3 region: CASSPRTGGLSYEQYF. The CDR3 bases that were read are TGTGCCAGCAGTCCGCGGACAGGGGGTCTCTCCTACGAG.